Below, 20 T cell receptor beta chains from the same sample are listed, as sequenced in a study of PD-1 blockade in mismatch repair-deficient tumors. TCRdb keeps only in-frame clones here, not all; method: immunoSEQ multiplex PCR. This sample has around 50,000 clones, with 77% found just once. Specimen: PBMCs, collected before pembrolizumab treatment. The receptors were sampled from an adult with mismatch repair-deficient cancer.

The chain couples TRBV10-1 to TRBJ2-1; D unclear. CDR1 is WNHNN and CDR2 is SYGVQD in the germline V gene (reference sequence). The CDR3 is 13 amino acids. The V end was cut by 2 bases, the J end by 10 bases, with 12 bases between. CDR3 bases: TGCGCCAGCAGTGAGACTGATCGCCGCGAGCAGTTCTTC. It specifies CASSETDRREQFF.

The gene calls are TRBV2 and TRBJ1-5, with D possibly TRBD1 on 5 matching bases. This CDR3 has 15 residues. The V end was cut by 2 bases, the J end by 5 bases, with 13 bases between. Germline CDR1 and CDR2: SNHLY and FYNNEI. The CDR3 loop reads CASSEQGRGDQPQHF. DNA for the CDR3: TGTGCCAGCAGTGAACAGGGCCGGGGCGATCAGCCCCAGCATTTT.

The genes are TRBV10-3 and TRBJ1-2, with a possible D match to TRBD1 (5 bases). V gave up 7 bases and J gave up 3 bases, with 12 bases separating them. CDR1 and CDR2 from the germline V gene are ENHRY and SYGVKD. The CDR3 covers 13 residues. CDR3 region: CAINGGMDYGYTF. CDR3 nucleotides: TGTGCCATCAACGGGGGAATGGACTATGGCTACACCTTC.

This clone was counted a few times. The genes are TRBV30 and TRBJ2-5; the D gene is possibly TRBD2 (6 bases). Per the germline V gene, CDR1 is GTSNPN and CDR2 is SVGIG (reference sequence). The CDR3 covers 13 residues. V was cut by 3 bases and J by 0 bases, with 8 bases left in between. The chain's CDR3 is CAWSRDYQETQYF. The CDR3 DNA reads TGTGCCTGGAGCCGGGACTACCAAGAGACCCAGTACTTC.

V gene TRBV7-6 combines with J gene TRBJ2-5, with D possibly being TRBD1 (5 bases). This CDR3 contains 14 residues. V shed 2 bases and J shed 7 bases, with 14 bases lying between them. Germline V CDR1 and CDR2: SGHVS, FNYEAQ. The CDR3 loop is CASSLWGGTGTQYF. CDR3 nucleotide sequence: TGTGCCAGCAGCTTATGGGGCGGAACGGGGACCCAGTACTTC.

This clone has a single count. The chain employs TRBV28 and TRBJ1-1, with 8 bases matching TRBD1. The CDR3 loop spans 14 amino acids. The germline V gene encodes CDR1 MDHEN and CDR2 SYDVKM. J gave up 5 bases and V 6 bases, and 8 bases lay outside the gene matches. Here the CDR3 DNA reads TGTGCCAGCAGCGGACAGGGAGGTGCGACTGAAGCTTTCTTT. As protein: CASSGQGGATEAFF. Supplemented by reference TRBV28 and TRBJ1-1, the full variable domain reads DVKVTQSSRYLVKRTGEKVFLECVQDMDHENMFWYRQDPGLGLRLIYFSYDVKMKEKGDIPEGYSVSREKKERFSLILESASTNQTSMYLCASSGQGGATEAFFGQGTRLTVV.

This clone showed up just a few times. The rearrangement joins TRBV6-1 to TRBJ2-1; 8 bases match TRBD1. The CDR3 spans 14 residues. In germline, CDR1 is MNHNS, CDR2 SASEGT. The ends lost 5 bases at V and 6 bases at J; junction bases unmatched: 6. The CDR3 is CASSKDRASNEQFF. The CDR3 DNA sequence: TGTGCCAGCAGTAAGGACAGGGCCTCCAATGAGCAGTTCTTC.

The CDR3 here is CASSAGTSQGYEQYF. The CDR3 DNA reads TGTGCCAGCAGCGCCGGGACTAGTCAAGGCTACGAGCAGTACTTC. V usage is TRBV11-3 and J usage is TRBJ2-7; TRBD2 matches 8 bases. This CDR3 has 15 residues. Germline values: CDR1 SGHNT, CDR2 YENEEA. The J segment lost 3 bases and the V segment lost 5 bases, leaving 9 bases of the junction unmatched.

This clone has only a few counts. The rearrangement links TRBV7-9 to TRBJ2-3, with 7 bases matching TRBD2. The junction had 4 bases not matched to a gene; V was cut back by 3 bases and J by 4 bases. Per the germline V gene, CDR1 is SEHNR and CDR2 is FQNEAQ (reference sequence). CDR3 length equals 14 residues. The CDR3 spells CASSFGLVSDTQYF. CDR3 bases: TGTGCCAGCAGCTTCGGACTAGTGTCAGATACGCAGTATTTT.

The J gene is TRBJ2-5, the V gene TRBV7-3; 8 bases fit TRBD1. Unmatched junction bases numbered 7, after V lost 6 bases and J lost 4 bases. The CDR3 sequence is 14 residues long. Germline V gives CDR1 SGHTA, CDR2 FQGTGA. DNA of the CDR3: TGTGCCAGCAGTTCCTCCGGGACAGGAGAGACCCAGTACTTC. Its protein is CASSSSGTGETQYF.

The chain couples TRBV5-1 to TRBJ1-2, with a possible D match to TRBD1 (6 bases). CDR3 length equals 15 residues. Per germline, CDR1 SGHRS and CDR2 YFSETQ. With 0 bases removed from V and 3 bases from J, the gap between germline ends came to 12 bases. The CDR3 region is CASSLAGGADYGYTF. The CDR3 nucleotides read TGCGCCAGCAGCTTGGCGGGGGGCGCCGACTATGGCTACACCTTC.

V is TRBV14 and J is TRBJ2-1, with TRBD2 as a possible D gene (6 bases). Germline assignment: CDR1 SGHDN and CDR2 FVKESK. V was shortened by 4 bases and J by 4 bases, with 14 bases between the two germline ends. The CDR3 is 15 amino acids. CDR3: CASSPLSGAYNEQFF. In DNA form, the CDR3 reads TGTGCCAGCAGCCCGCTTTCGGGAGCTTACAATGAGCAGTTCTTC.

The J gene is TRBJ2-3, the V gene TRBV18; 8 bases map to TRBD2. CDR3 length: 16 residues. CDR1 is KGHSH and CDR2 is LQKENI in the germline V gene. J lost 1 base, V lost 1 base, and 4 bases had no gene match. The CDR3 reads CASSPLKRGRTDTQYF. In DNA, the CDR3 is TGTGCCAGCTCACCACTCAAGCGGGGGCGCACAGATACGCAGTATTTT. The full variable domain, with the rest looked up from reference TRBV18 and TRBJ2-3, is NAGVMQNPRHLVRRRGQEARLRCSPMKGHSHVYWYRQLPEEGLKFMVYLQKENIIDESGMPKERFSAEFPKEGPSILRIQQVVRGDSAAYFCASSPLKRGRTDTQYFGPGTRLTVL.

The chain is built from TRBV9 and TRBJ2-7; TRBD2 is a possible D gene (6 bases). Trimming stripped 4 bases from V and 5 bases from J, with 19 bases between. The V gene's germline CDR1 is SGDLS and CDR2 YYNGEE. This CDR3 is built from 15 residues. In nucleotides, the CDR3 is TGTGCCAGCAGCCCGACCGGGGAGGCAGGGAACGAGCAGTACTTC. As protein: CASSPTGEAGNEQYF.

The chain uses TRBV15 and TRBJ2-1; the match to TRBD2 covers 12 bases. Germline CDR1 and CDR2: LNHNV and YYDKDF (reference sequence). With 0 bases clipped from V and 6 bases from J, the junction kept 9 bases outside the gene matches. The CDR3 runs to 18 residues. CDR3 loop: CATSRDPSGLAGSNEQFF. Here the CDR3 DNA reads TGTGCCACCAGCAGAGACCCCTCTGGACTAGCGGGATCCAATGAGCAGTTCTTC.

The rearrangement links TRBV30 to TRBJ2-4; 8 nucleotides match TRBD2. This CDR3 spans 19 amino acids. The germline gives CDR1 GTSNPN, CDR2 SVGIG (reference sequence). V lost 5 bases and J lost 0; bases outside the gene matches: 18. The CDR3 region has the DNA TGTGCCTGGGAAGGGGCGACTAGCGACCCGGTCCTAGCCAAAAACATTCAGTACTTC. This encodes CAWEGATSDPVLAKNIQYF.

The chain has TRBV18 and TRBJ2-1; D unclear. Germline lookup yields CDR1 KGHSH and CDR2 LQKENI. V lost 3 bases, J lost 0 bases, and 9 bases lay in between. The CDR3 consists of 15 residues. The CDR3 here is CASSPDSGSYNEQFF. DNA of the CDR3: TGTGCCAGCTCACCTGACTCAGGCTCCTACAATGAGCAGTTCTTC.

The V gene is TRBV2, the J gene TRBJ2-1; D is uncertain. Germline CDR1 SNHLY, CDR2 FYNNEI. The CDR3 loop spans 14 amino acids. V was shortened by 3 bases and J by 1 base, with 7 bases between the two germline ends. CDR3: CASSENISYNEQFF. For the CDR3, the DNA is TGTGCCAGCAGTGAGAACATTTCCTACAATGAGCAGTTCTTC.

The chain uses TRBV6-5 and TRBJ1-1; D perhaps matches TRBD1 (5 bases). V was clipped by 0 bases and J by 1 base, with 9 bases between them. Germline-derived CDR1 and CDR2 are MNHEY and SVGAGI. This CDR3 comprises 15 residues. Here the CDR3 reads CASSYSTVWNTEAFF. Written as DNA, the CDR3 is TGTGCCAGCAGTTACTCGACAGTCTGGAACACTGAAGCTTTCTTT.

The rearrangement uses TRBV6-6 and TRBJ1-5; unclear D gene. Trimming took 6 bases from V and 3 from J, leaving 18 bases between them. Germline CDR1 and CDR2: MNHNY and SVGAGI (reference sequence). There are 16 residues in the CDR3. The CDR3 DNA reads TGTGCCAGCAGCTCCACCAGAGCGGTCCTCAATCAGCCCCAGCATTTT. This encodes CASSSTRAVLNQPQHF.